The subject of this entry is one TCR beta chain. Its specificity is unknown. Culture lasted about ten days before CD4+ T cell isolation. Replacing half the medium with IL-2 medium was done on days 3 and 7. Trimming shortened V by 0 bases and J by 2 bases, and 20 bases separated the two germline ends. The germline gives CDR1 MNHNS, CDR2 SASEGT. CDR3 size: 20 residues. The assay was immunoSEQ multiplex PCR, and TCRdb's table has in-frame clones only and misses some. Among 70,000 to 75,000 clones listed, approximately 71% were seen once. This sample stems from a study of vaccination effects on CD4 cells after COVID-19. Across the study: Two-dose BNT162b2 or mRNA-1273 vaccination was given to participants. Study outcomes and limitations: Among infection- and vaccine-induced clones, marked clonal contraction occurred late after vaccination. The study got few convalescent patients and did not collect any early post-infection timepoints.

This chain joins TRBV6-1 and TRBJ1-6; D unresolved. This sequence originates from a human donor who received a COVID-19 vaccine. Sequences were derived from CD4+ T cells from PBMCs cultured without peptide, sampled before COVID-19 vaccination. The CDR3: CASSEADGRARSPYNSPLHF. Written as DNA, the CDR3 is TGTGCCAGCAGTGAAGCCGACGGAAGGGCGAGGAGCCCCTATAATTCACCCCTCCACTTT.